A selection of T cell receptor beta chains follows, all from one sample in a study of cytomegalovirus exposure and HLA in healthy donors. Sequencing was performed with immunoSEQ multiplex PCR; in TCRdb, only in-frame clones are kept and a portion is missing. Among some 200,000 clones listed, roughly 80% were seen once. The sample was PBMCs. Source of these receptors: a man aged 35-49 years in good health and CMV-seropositive. CDR3s include the opening cysteine and the closing phenylalanine or tryptophan. A D gene is named only where the DNA matches it firmly. Clone size appears in some rows only: once, few, many, or a class for an expanded clone.

cdr3_aa: CASSPRTGGVPTEAFF
cdr3_nt: TGCGCCAGCAGCCCCAGGACAGGGGGGGTGCCCACTGAAGCTTTCTTT
clone_size: -
j_call: TRBJ1-1
v_call: TRBV5-1
d_call: TRBD1

cdr3_aa: CASSQEGHDEQFF
cdr3_nt: TGTGCCAGCAGCCAAGAGGGGCACGATGAGCAGTTCTTC
clone_size: -
j_call: TRBJ2-1
v_call: TRBV4-2
d_call: -

cdr3_aa: CASSISGTGNTIYF
cdr3_nt: TGTGCCAGTAGTATTTCGGGAACTGGAAACACCATATATTTT
clone_size: -
j_call: TRBJ1-3
v_call: TRBV19
d_call: -

cdr3_aa: CAWSVFGQGSSPLHF
cdr3_nt: TGTGCCTGGAGTGTTTTCGGGCAGGGATCCTCACCCCTCCACTTT
clone_size: -
j_call: TRBJ1-6
v_call: TRBV30
d_call: -

cdr3_aa: CASSPVRTGSGYTF
cdr3_nt: TGCGCCAGCAGCCCCGTGCGGACAGGGAGTGGCTACACCTTC
clone_size: -
j_call: TRBJ1-2
v_call: TRBV5-1
d_call: TRBD1

cdr3_aa: CASSPHSSYEQYF
cdr3_nt: TGTGCCAGCAGCCCCCATTCCTCCTACGAGCAGTACTTC
clone_size: few
j_call: TRBJ2-7
v_call: TRBV11-3
d_call: -

cdr3_aa: CASSTDRGPNQPQHF
cdr3_nt: TGTGCCAGCTCAACGGACAGGGGGCCAAATCAGCCCCAGCATTTT
clone_size: -
j_call: TRBJ1-5
v_call: TRBV18
d_call: TRBD1

cdr3_aa: CALTPGNGQPQHF
cdr3_nt: TGTGCCCTCACCCCAGGAAACGGTCAGCCCCAGCATTTT
clone_size: once
j_call: TRBJ1-5
v_call: TRBV30
d_call: -

cdr3_aa: CASSQETAMNTEAFF
cdr3_nt: TGCGCCAGCAGCCAAGAGACAGCCATGAACACTGAAGCTTTCTTT
clone_size: -
j_call: TRBJ1-1
v_call: TRBV4-3
d_call: -

cdr3_aa: CASSKGYSPLHF
cdr3_nt: TGTGCCAGCAGCAAGGGGTATTCACCCCTCCACTTT
clone_size: -
j_call: TRBJ1-6
v_call: TRBV7-2
d_call: -

cdr3_aa: CASGLYSYEQYF
cdr3_nt: TGTGCCAGCGGACTATACTCCTACGAGCAGTACTTC
clone_size: -
j_call: TRBJ2-7
v_call: TRBV7-9
d_call: -

cdr3_aa: CASSEIQGARSPLHF
cdr3_nt: TGTGCCAGCAGTGAAATACAGGGGGCGCGATCACCCCTCCACTTT
clone_size: once
j_call: TRBJ1-6
v_call: TRBV2
d_call: TRBD1

cdr3_aa: CASSLLAGGPDTQYF
cdr3_nt: TGTGCCAGCAGCTTACTAGCGGGGGGCCCAGATACGCAGTATTTT
clone_size: -
j_call: TRBJ2-3
v_call: TRBV6-4
d_call: TRBD2

cdr3_aa: CASSPGQVQETQYF
cdr3_nt: TGTGCTAGCAGCCCCGGACAGGTCCAAGAGACCCAGTACTTC
clone_size: -
j_call: TRBJ2-5
v_call: TRBV7-7
d_call: TRBD1

cdr3_aa: CASSLVQGVGQPQHF
cdr3_nt: TGTGCCAGCAGCTTAGTACAGGGGGTTGGTCAGCCCCAGCATTTT
clone_size: -
j_call: TRBJ1-5
v_call: TRBV7-8
d_call: TRBD1

cdr3_aa: CAGQEGGNTIYF
cdr3_nt: TGTGCCGGACAGGAAGGGGGAAACACCATATATTTT
clone_size: -
j_call: TRBJ1-3
v_call: TRBV2
d_call: TRBD1

cdr3_aa: CASSLAGGLEQYF
cdr3_nt: TGCGCCAGCAGCTTGGCCGGCGGACTCGAGCAGTACTTC
clone_size: -
j_call: TRBJ2-7
v_call: TRBV5-1
d_call: -

cdr3_aa: CATPEGPYTGGDTEAFF
cdr3_nt: TGTGCCACCCCAGAGGGCCCCTATACAGGGGGCGACACTGAAGCTTTCTTT
clone_size: -
j_call: TRBJ1-1
v_call: TRBV15
d_call: TRBD1

cdr3_aa: CASSQSNVGPHSNQPQHF
cdr3_nt: TGTGCCAGCAGCCAATCCAACGTGGGGCCTCATAGCAATCAGCCCCAGCATTTT
clone_size: -
j_call: TRBJ1-5
v_call: TRBV14
d_call: -